A single sample gave rise to the 31 T cell receptor beta chains below, sequenced in a study of cytomegalovirus exposure and HLA in healthy donors (dated by TCRdb to about 2017). Library prep was done by the immunoSEQ multiplex PCR assay. For the multiplex PCR, a mixture combining 60 forward primers for TCR Vbeta segments and 13 reverse primers for TCR Jbeta segments was used. Not all clones reach the TCRdb copy of this immuneACCESS table, which keeps in-frame sequences only. Checked studies attribute under half of the gap to unresolved V genes and leave the rest unexplained. This sample comprises about 150,000 clones, under 90% of them detected only once. The ten top clones hold roughly 1.9% of the sample. The specimen was PBMCs. The receptors stem from a man younger than 35 in good health and CMV-seronegative.

In this sample, this clone turned up a few times. The chain couples TRBV15 to TRBJ2-7; 10 bases are a match to TRBD2. The CDR3 totals 18 residues. The J segment lost 3 bases and the V segment lost 1 base, leaving 12 bases of the junction unmatched. Germline values: CDR1 LNHNV, CDR2 YYDKDF (reference sequence). CDR3 sequence reads: CATSRGGASGSWDYEQYF. In nucleotides, the CDR3 is TGTGCCACCAGCAGAGGGGGGGCTAGCGGGAGTTGGGACTACGAGCAGTACTTC.

This rearrangement joins TRBV28 to TRBJ1-2; 8 bases agree with TRBD1. V trimming: 6 bases; J trimming: 4 bases; junction bases outside the gene matches: 13. The germline V gene encodes CDR1 MDHEN and CDR2 SYDVKM. The CDR3 has 16 amino acids. CDR3 sequence (DNA): TGTGCCAGCAGACAAATTGGACAGGGATCGGGCTATGGCTACACCTTC. Translated, it gives CASRQIGQGSGYGYTF.

The count of this clone is one. The chain employs TRBV5-1 and TRBJ1-2, with 7 bases aligning to TRBD1. J lost 8 bases, V lost 0 bases, and 13 bases had no gene match. There are 16 residues in the CDR3. Germline V gene data show CDR1 as SGHRS and CDR2 as YFSETQ. The CDR3 bases are TGCGCCAGCAGCTTGGCCGGAGACAGGGCCCTAGGAGGCTACACCTTC. This gives the protein CASSLAGDRALGGYTF.

The chain combines TRBV27 with TRBJ2-5, with a tentative D call TRBD1 (6 bases). TRBJ2-7 explains the end of the DNA better; the J call may be wrong. Looked up from germline, CDR1 is MNHEY and CDR2 is SMNVEV (reference sequence). The CDR3 is 14 residues long. The CDR3 DNA reads as TGTGCCAGCAGTCCAGGGGTGATGGTCTACGAGCAGTACTTC. Translating it yields CASSPGVMVYEQYF.

The rearrangement uses TRBV27 and TRBJ2-7, with 8 bases fitting TRBD1. This CDR3 comprises 14 residues. Germline V lookup: CDR1 MNHEY, CDR2 SMNVEV (reference sequence). Trimming removed 3 bases from V and 6 bases from J; junction bases left unmatched: 7. Here the CDR3 DNA reads TGTGCCAGCAGTTTCTGGGACAGGCCGGGCGAGCAGTACTTC. Translating it yields CASSFWDRPGEQYF.

This clone was detected once. The chain recombines TRBV30 with TRBJ1-2, with D unresolved. CDR3 length: 13 amino acids. Germline V gene lookup returns CDR1 GTSNPN and CDR2 SVGIG (reference sequence). V dropped 3 bases and J dropped 4 bases, with 12 bases sitting between them. In nucleotides, the CDR3 is TGTGCCTGGAGCTCCGAGGGCTTCTATGGCTACACCTTC. It yields the protein CAWSSEGFYGYTF.

The rearrangement uses TRBV15 and TRBJ2-1; 10 bases fit TRBD1. V lost 6 bases and J lost 5; bases outside the gene matches: 4. Germline V gives CDR1 LNHNV, CDR2 YYDKDF (reference sequence). The CDR3 has 14 residues. The DNA for the CDR3 is TGTGCCACCAGTTCCGGGACAGGGGACAATGAGCAGTTCTTC. Amino acids: CATSSGTGDNEQFF.

V is TRBV7-8 and J is TRBJ2-5; 9 nucleotides match TRBD1. The DNA end is more similar to TRBJ2-7, so the J call may be wrong. Germline values: CDR1 SGHVS, CDR2 FQNEAQ. There are 14 residues in the CDR3. The CDR3 sequence: CASSSRDRAYEQYF. The DNA of the CDR3 is TGTGCCAGCAGCTCCCGGGACAGGGCCTACGAGCAGTACTTC.

The chain couples TRBV9 to TRBJ2-5, with 10 bases matching TRBD1. The CDR3 has 14 amino acids. In germline, CDR1 is SGDLS, CDR2 YYNGEE. With V trimmed by 4 bases and J by 5 bases, 5 bases remained unmatched. The CDR3 loop reads CASSMGQGRETQYF. Here the CDR3 DNA reads TGTGCCAGCAGCATGGGACAGGGGCGGGAGACCCAGTACTTC.

This sequence joins TRBV10-3 and TRBJ1-1, with D maybe TRBD1 (6 bases). The CDR3 length is 13 residues. Germline CDR1 reads ENHRY; CDR2 reads SYGVKD. V was shortened by 11 bases and J by 2 bases, with 15 bases between the two germline ends. The DNA for the CDR3 is TGTGCCGTCTCGACAGGCCCTAACACTGAAGCTTTCTTT. Amino acid sequence: CAVSTGPNTEAFF.

To note about this clone: In the same sample, other DNA sequences code for this CDR3. This sequence joins TRBV5-1 and TRBJ2-7; 10 bases are shared with TRBD1. The CDR3 covers 14 residues. Trimming removed 4 bases from V and 5 bases from J; junction bases left unmatched: 6. The germline gives CDR1 SGHRS, CDR2 YFSETQ. Written as DNA, the CDR3 is TGCGCCAGCAGCCCCCGGGACAGGGGCCACGAGCAGTACTTC. Translation gives CASSPRDRGHEQYF.

The chain uses TRBV6-5 and TRBJ1-5; D uncertain. Trimming cost V 5 bases and J 7 bases, with 9 bases left between them. Germline V gene sequence: CDR1 MNHEY, CDR2 SVGAGI. The CDR3 covers 12 residues. The CDR3 DNA is TGTGCCAGCAGTCGCCCTAAGCAGCCCCAGCATTTT. It yields the protein CASSRPKQPQHF.

The CDR3 DNA sequence: TGTGCCAGCACAGCGTTACTCTACAATGAGCAGTTCTTC. Residues: CASTALLYNEQFF. The chain recombines TRBV2 with TRBJ2-1; no clear D. CDR1 is SNHLY, CDR2 FYNNEI, per germline. This CDR3 contains 13 residues. V lost 7 bases and J 3 bases, leaving 10 bases between the germline ends.

The rearrangement links TRBV28 to TRBJ1-4; 7 bases map to TRBD1. V trimming: 6 bases; J trimming: 4 bases; junction bases outside the gene matches: 5. Germline V CDR1 and CDR2: MDHEN, SYDVKM. This CDR3 comprises 14 residues. The CDR3 loop is CASSQDRVNEKLFF. Written as DNA, the CDR3 is TGTGCCAGCAGCCAAGACAGGGTTAATGAAAAACTGTTTTTT.

This clone was seen only a few times. The J gene is TRBJ2-7, the V gene TRBV11-2; TRBD1 matches at 9 bases. Unmatched junction bases numbered 5, after V lost 3 bases and J lost 5 bases. CDR3 length: 14 residues. Looked up from germline, CDR1 is SGHAT and CDR2 is FQNNGV. CDR3 sequence reads: CASSFDRGGHEQYF. The CDR3 DNA sequence: TGTGCCAGCAGCTTCGACAGGGGGGGCCACGAGCAGTACTTC.

The table lists this clone with a count of one. V gene TRBV10-3 combines with J gene TRBJ1-5, with a weak D call TRBD1 (5 bases). The germline V and J ends were trimmed by 0 bases and 3 bases, with 15 bases remaining between them. There are 17 residues in the CDR3. Germline CDR1 ENHRY, CDR2 SYGVKD. CDR3 DNA sequence: TGTGCCATCAGTGAGTCCGGGGGATCCGCCCCCAATCAGCCCCAGCATTTT. It translates to CAISESGGSAPNQPQHF.

This clone was seen a single time. The chain employs TRBV2 and TRBJ2-3; D is possibly TRBD2 (5 bases). Germline V lookup: CDR1 SNHLY, CDR2 FYNNEI. The CDR3 covers 12 residues. The ends were cut back, 4 bases at V and 5 bases at J, with 7 bases in the middle. This chain's CDR3 is CASSVRGDTQYF. Here the CDR3 DNA reads TGTGCCAGCAGTGTTCGGGGAGATACGCAGTATTTT.

The rearrangement links TRBV5-4 to TRBJ1-2; the D gene is possibly TRBD1 (6 bases). The CDR3 has 14 amino acids. Per the germline V gene, CDR1 is SGHNT and CDR2 is YYREEE (reference sequence). Trimming took off 0 bases at V and 6 bases at J, with 12 bases between the two ends. The DNA for the CDR3 is TGTGCCAGCAGCTTGGAGCAGGGGCTAAATGGCTACACCTTC. Protein: CASSLEQGLNGYTF.

The V call is TRBV21-1, the J call TRBJ1-5; whether TRBD1, the table's D call, matches the DNA was not checked. TRBV21-1 represents a pseudogene. CDR3 size: 19 residues. In DNA form, the CDR3 reads TGTGCCAGCAGCAAAGTTCCTGACAGGGTCCCGAGTAGCAATCAGCCCCAGCATTTT. It specifies CASSKVPDRVPSSNQPQHF.

The chain uses TRBV27 and TRBJ1-5, with D perhaps TRBD1 (6 bases). The CDR3 consists of 14 residues. V was clipped by 5 bases and J by 3 bases, with 11 bases between them. Germline CDR1 is MNHEY and CDR2 is SMNVEV (reference sequence). CDR3 in DNA: TGTGCCAGCAGTCGAAGGGGGACCAATCAGCCCCAGCATTTT. Translating it yields CASSRRGTNQPQHF.

The chain uses TRBV2 and TRBJ1-1, with 7 positions matching TRBD1. This CDR3 has 14 residues. V lost 6 bases to trimming and J lost 3 bases; unmatched junction nucleotides: 7. CDR1 and CDR2 from the germline V gene are SNHLY and FYNNEI. The CDR3 sequence: CASSPTGTDTEAFF. DNA of the CDR3: TGTGCCAGCAGCCCGACAGGGACGGACACTGAAGCTTTCTTT.

The chain is built from TRBV7-9 and TRBJ1-5, with D tentatively TRBD1 (5 bases). CDR1 is SEHNR, CDR2 FQNEAQ, per germline (reference sequence). Between the trimmed V and J ends, which lost 3 bases and 7 bases, there was a span of 10 bases. This CDR3 is 13 amino acids long. CDR3 residues: CASSFMEGQPQHF. CDR3 coding DNA: TGTGCCAGCAGCTTCATGGAGGGGCAGCCCCAGCATTTT. Full variable domain (rest looked up from reference TRBV7-9 and TRBJ1-5): DTGVSQNPRHKITKRGQNVTFRCDPISEHNRLYWYRQTLGQGPEFLTYFQNEAQLEKSRLLSDRFSAERPKGSFSTLEIQRTEQGDSAMYLCASSFMEGQPQHFGDGTRLSIL.

This chain uses TRBV10-3 with TRBJ2-2; 9 bases match TRBD2. This CDR3 has 17 residues. V dropped 4 bases and J dropped 3; count of bases not matched to a gene: 9. From germline, CDR1 is ENHRY and CDR2 SYGVKD. CDR3 sequence: CAISATGLAAHTGELFF. CDR3 sequence (DNA): TGTGCCATCAGTGCTACGGGACTAGCCGCTCACACCGGGGAGCTGTTTTTT.

This clone is a singleton in its sample. The chain joins TRBV5-5 to TRBJ2-7; D is undetermined. CDR3 size: 12 residues. Germline CDR1 SGHKS, CDR2 YYEKEE (reference sequence). V was cut by 0 bases and J by 2 bases, with 3 bases left in between. DNA of the CDR3: TGTGCCAGCAGCTTGGCCGCCTACGAGCAGTACTTC. Translating it yields CASSLAAYEQYF. Combining the CDR3 with reference TRBV5-5 and TRBJ2-7 gives the whole variable domain DAGVTQSPTHLIKTRGQQVTLRCSPISGHKSVSWYQQVLGQGPQFIFQYYEKEERGRGNFPDRFSARQFPNYSSELNVNALLLGDSALYLCASSLAAYEQYFGPGTRLTVT.

The V call is TRBV6-5, the J call TRBJ1-6, with D perhaps TRBD1 (6 bases). The CDR3 spans 14 residues. Trimming pared 6 bases from V and 8 bases from J, leaving 14 bases between. Germline values: CDR1 MNHEY, CDR2 SVGAGI. This CDR3 reads CASSRGGEDSPLHF. The CDR3 bases are TGTGCCAGCAGCAGAGGGGGGGAAGATTCACCCCTCCACTTT.

The chain carries TRBV7-2 and TRBJ2-1; 8 bases fit TRBD1. Trimming removed 3 bases from V and 10 bases from J; junction bases left unmatched: 8. Germline V lookup: CDR1 SGHTA, CDR2 FQGNSA. The CDR3 extends over 14 amino acids. CDR3 protein: CASSFGQGQWEQFF. The CDR3 DNA follows: TGTGCCAGCAGCTTCGGACAGGGTCAATGGGAGCAGTTCTTC.

The rearrangement links TRBV28 to TRBJ2-1; TRBD2 matches 12 bases. CDR1 and CDR2 (germline): MDHEN, SYDVKM. The J segment lost 9 bases and the V segment lost 5 bases, leaving 5 bases of the junction unmatched. The CDR3 is 14 residues long. The CDR3: CASSGGLAGLEQFF. Written as DNA, the CDR3 is TGTGCCAGCAGTGGAGGACTAGCGGGACTTGAGCAGTTCTTC.

The chain joins TRBV11-2 to TRBJ2-7; perhaps TRBD1 as D (6 bases). Per the germline V gene, CDR1 is SGHAT and CDR2 is FQNNGV. The CDR3 runs 13 residues. V shed 6 bases and J shed 3 bases, with 12 bases lying between them. DNA of the CDR3: TGTGCCAGCAGACAGGGACATAACTACGAGCAGTACTTC. It encodes CASRQGHNYEQYF.

The chain couples TRBV7-9 to TRBJ2-7; tentative D call: TRBD2 (5 bases). Looked up from germline, CDR1 is SEHNR and CDR2 is FQNEAQ (reference sequence). V was trimmed by 5 bases and J by 4 bases, leaving 12 bases between them. This CDR3 is 13 amino acids long. The CDR3 sequence is CASSPTGKYEQYF. The DNA for the CDR3 is TGTGCCAGCAGCCCAACCGGGAAATACGAGCAGTACTTC.

The CDR3 is CAWRGTGGFLGYTF. CDR3 sequence (DNA): TGTGCCTGGAGAGGGACAGGGGGCTTTCTAGGCTACACCTTC. The chain uses TRBV30 and TRBJ1-2, with 12 bases matching TRBD1. This CDR3 spans 14 amino acids. V gave up 3 bases and J gave up 8 bases; unmatched junction bases: 7. Germline V lookup: CDR1 GTSNPN, CDR2 SVGIG (reference sequence).

This chain joins TRBV5-1 and TRBJ2-5; a weak D match, TRBD1 (7 bases). Trimming took off 3 bases at V and 4 bases at J, with 13 bases between the two ends. CDR1 and CDR2 from the germline V gene are SGHRS and YFSETQ. CDR3 length: 14 residues. CDR3 protein: CASSSRQGGETQYF. In DNA form, the CDR3 reads TGCGCCAGCAGCTCCAGACAGGGAGGAGAGACCCAGTACTTC.